Reported below is one T cell receptor beta chain. What it binds is not known. The source of the sample is a study of T-cell memory formation after mild COVID-19. Constant-segment primers and 5'RACE yielded cDNA libraries for TCR alpha and TCR beta, each carrying sample barcodes and UMIs. TCRdb re-called the 5' RACE reads through MiXCR, storing one row per CDR3 protein. The data contain tens of thousands of distinct CDR3 sequences, about 15% of them singletons. Study-wide findings and caveats: CD4/CD8 balance characterized clones contracting day 15 to 85, and CD4+ skew characterized later expanders.

Sequenced: PBMCs or a T cell subset sorted from them (not recorded which). This sequence was found in an adult woman who had mild COVID-19 (a few samples of this study predate the infection). Cell type and time point are not known.

DNA of the CDR3: TGTGCCAGCAGCTTAGGGCTGGGGGCGACGGGAGAGACCCAGTACTTC. It codes for CASSLGLGATGETQYF. This chain joins TRBV11-2 and TRBJ2-5, with D possibly being TRBD1 (6 bases). Germline values: CDR1 SGHAT, CDR2 FQNNGV. V was cut by 1 base and J by 4 bases, with 16 bases left in between. The CDR3 length is 16 residues.